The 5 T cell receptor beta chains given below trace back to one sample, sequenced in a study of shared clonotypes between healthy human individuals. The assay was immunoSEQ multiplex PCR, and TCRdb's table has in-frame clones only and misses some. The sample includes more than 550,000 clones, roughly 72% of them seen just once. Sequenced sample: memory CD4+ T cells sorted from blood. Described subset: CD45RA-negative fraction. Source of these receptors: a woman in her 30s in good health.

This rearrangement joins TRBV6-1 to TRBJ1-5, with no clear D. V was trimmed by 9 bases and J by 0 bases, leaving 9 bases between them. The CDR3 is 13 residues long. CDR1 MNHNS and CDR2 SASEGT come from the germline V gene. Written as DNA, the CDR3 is TGTGCCAGTAGCGACGTTAGCAATCAGCCCCAGCATTTT. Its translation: CASSDVSNQPQHF.

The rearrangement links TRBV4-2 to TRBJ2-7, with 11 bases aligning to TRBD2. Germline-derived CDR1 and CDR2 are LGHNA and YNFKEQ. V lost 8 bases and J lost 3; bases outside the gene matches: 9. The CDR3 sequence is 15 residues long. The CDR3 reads CASDSGSGRGYEQYF. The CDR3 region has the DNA TGTGCCAGCGATTCCGGTAGCGGGAGGGGCTACGAGCAGTACTTC.

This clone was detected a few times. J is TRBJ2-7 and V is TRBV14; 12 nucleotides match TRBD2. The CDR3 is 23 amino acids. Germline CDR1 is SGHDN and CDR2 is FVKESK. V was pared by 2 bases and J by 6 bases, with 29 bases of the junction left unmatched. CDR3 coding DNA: TGTGCCAGCAGCCAACCTCCGGGGGCTAGCGGGAGGGCAGGCGGCCTGGTGAGTCTCGAGCAGTACTTC. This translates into CASSQPPGASGRAGGLVSLEQYF.

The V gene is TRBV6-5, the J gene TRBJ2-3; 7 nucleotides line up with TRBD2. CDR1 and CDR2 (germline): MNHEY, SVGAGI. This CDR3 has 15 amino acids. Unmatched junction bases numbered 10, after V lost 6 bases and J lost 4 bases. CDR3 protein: CASSDRGDGADTQYF. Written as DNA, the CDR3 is TGTGCCAGCAGCGATCGGGGGGATGGGGCAGATACGCAGTATTTT.

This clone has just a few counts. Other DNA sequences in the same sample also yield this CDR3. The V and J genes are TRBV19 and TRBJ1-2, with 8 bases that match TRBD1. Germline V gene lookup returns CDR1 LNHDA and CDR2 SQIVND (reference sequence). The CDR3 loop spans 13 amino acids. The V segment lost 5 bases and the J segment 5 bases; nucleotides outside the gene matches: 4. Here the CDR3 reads CASSPTGGYGYTF. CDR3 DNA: TGTGCCAGTAGTCCCACAGGGGGTTATGGCTACACCTTC.